Below are 2 T cell receptor beta chains sequenced from a single sample in a study of T-cell reconstitution after alpha-beta-depleted transplantation in children. For TCRbeta, the library was prepared with unique molecular identifiers. TCRdb independently ran MiXCR on the PCR reads; one entry per CDR3 protein. This sample carries roughly 90,000 distinct CDR3 sequences, 10% to 15% of them seen once, and the ten largest clones take approximately 15%. The sequencing used PBMCs from the stem cell graft donor, collected from the stem cell graft. These receptors all stem from a human donor who donated a stem cell graft to a child with inherited bone marrow failure.

This clonotype showed up many times. The rearrangement joins TRBV20-1 to TRBJ2-2, with unresolved D. Trimming took 0 bases from V and 6 from J, leaving 5 bases between them. Germline loops: CDR1 DFQATT, CDR2 SNEGSKA (reference sequence). The CDR3 loop spans 12 amino acids. The CDR3 DNA reads as TGCAGTGCTAGAGATAGGCCCGGGGAGCTGTTTTTT. This gives the protein CSARDRPGELFF.

The gene calls are TRBV4-3 and TRBJ2-3; 16 bases match TRBD2. Germline values: CDR1 LGHNA, CDR2 YSLEER. The CDR3 runs to 18 residues. J gave up 5 bases and V 0 bases, and 5 bases lay outside the gene matches. The DNA of the CDR3 is TGCGCCAGCAGCCAAGAGGGACTAGCGGGGGGGCCCGGAGATACGCAGTATTTT. Amino acids: CASSQEGLAGGPGDTQYF.